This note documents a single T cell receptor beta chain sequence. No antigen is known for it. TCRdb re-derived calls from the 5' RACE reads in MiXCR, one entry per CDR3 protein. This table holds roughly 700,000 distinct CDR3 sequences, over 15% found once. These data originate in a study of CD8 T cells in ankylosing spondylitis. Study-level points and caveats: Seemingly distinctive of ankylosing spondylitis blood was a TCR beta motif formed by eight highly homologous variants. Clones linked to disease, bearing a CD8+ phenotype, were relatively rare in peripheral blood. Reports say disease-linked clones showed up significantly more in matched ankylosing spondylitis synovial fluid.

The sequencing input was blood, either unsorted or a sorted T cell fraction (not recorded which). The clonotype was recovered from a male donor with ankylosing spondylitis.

The CDR3 nucleotides are TGTGCCAGCAGCTTAGCTGCGGTTGGGCCTGGAAAACTGTTTTTT. Amino acid sequence: CASSLAAVGPGKLFF. The rearrangement links TRBV7-8 to TRBJ1-4; D unresolved. CDR1 is SGHVS, CDR2 FQNEAQ, per germline. This CDR3 is built from 15 residues. Trimming took 0 bases from V and 10 from J, leaving 15 bases between them.